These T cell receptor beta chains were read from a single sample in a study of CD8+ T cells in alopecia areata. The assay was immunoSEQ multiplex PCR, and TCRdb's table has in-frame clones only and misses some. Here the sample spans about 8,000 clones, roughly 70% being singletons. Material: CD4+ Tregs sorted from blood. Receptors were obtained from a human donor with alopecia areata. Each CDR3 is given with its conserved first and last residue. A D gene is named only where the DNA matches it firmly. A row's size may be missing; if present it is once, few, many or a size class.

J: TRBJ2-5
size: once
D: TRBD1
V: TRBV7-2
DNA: TGTGCCAGCAGCTTAGAAGGACAGGGCCAAGAGACCCAGTACTTC
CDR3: CASSLEGQGQETQYF

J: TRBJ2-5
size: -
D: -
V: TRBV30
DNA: TGTGCCTGGAGTCGTCCGGGAGCTCGGGTGGGAGAGACCCAGTACTTC
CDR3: CAWSRPGARVGETQYF

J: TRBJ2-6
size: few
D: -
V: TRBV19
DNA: TGTGCCAGTAGTAGGGGTAGCGAGTCTGGGGCCAACGTCCTGACTTTC
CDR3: CASSRGSESGANVLTF

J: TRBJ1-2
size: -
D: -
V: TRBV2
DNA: TGTGCCAGCAGTGAAAATCCGGGTTGGGAAGGCTACACCTTC
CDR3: CASSENPGWEGYTF

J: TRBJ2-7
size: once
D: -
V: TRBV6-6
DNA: TGTGCCAGCAGTTACTCGGACGGGACCTACGAGCAGTACTTC
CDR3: CASSYSDGTYEQYF

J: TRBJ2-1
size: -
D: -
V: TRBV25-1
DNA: TGTGCCAGCACCAATGAGCAGTTCTTC
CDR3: CASTNEQFF

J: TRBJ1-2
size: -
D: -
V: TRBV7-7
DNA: TGTGCCAGCAGCTTAGCCGGGACCCAGGATATCTATGGCTACACCTTC
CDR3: CASSLAGTQDIYGYTF

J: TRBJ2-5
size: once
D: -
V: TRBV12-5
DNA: TGTGCTAGTGGTCGAAGATGGGGGGAGACCCAGTACTTC
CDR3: CASGRRWGETQYF

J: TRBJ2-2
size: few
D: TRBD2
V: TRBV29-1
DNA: TGCAGCGTTGTGGGGGGGACCAACACCGGGGAGCTGTTTTTT
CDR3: CSVVGGTNTGELFF

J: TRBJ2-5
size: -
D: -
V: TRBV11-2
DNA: TGTGCCAGCAGCGAGGACTACCAAGAGACCCAGTACTTC
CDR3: CASSEDYQETQYF

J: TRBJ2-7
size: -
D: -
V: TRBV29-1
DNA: TGCAGCGGTGGGGCAGGTCCCTACGAGCAGTACTTC
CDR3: CSGGAGPYEQYF

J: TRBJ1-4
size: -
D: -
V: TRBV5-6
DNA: TGTGCCAGCAGCTTTTTGGTTTCGGCTGCAACTAATGAAAAACTGTTTTTT
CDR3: CASSFLVSAATNEKLFF

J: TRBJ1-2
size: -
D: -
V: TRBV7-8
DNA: TGTGCCAGCAGCCCGCAAACAGGTTTTGGCTACACCTTC
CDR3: CASSPQTGFGYTF

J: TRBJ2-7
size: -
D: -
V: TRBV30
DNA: TGTGCCTGGAGTGAAAAAGGCCGCCCCTACGAGCAGTACTTC
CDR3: CAWSEKGRPYEQYF

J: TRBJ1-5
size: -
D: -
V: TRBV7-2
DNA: TGTGCCAGCAGCTTAGGCCCGGGACATCAGCCCCAGCATTTT
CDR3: CASSLGPGHQPQHF

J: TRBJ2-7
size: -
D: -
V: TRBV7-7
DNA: TGTGCTAGCAGCCCCCCGGACCGTCCCTACGAGCAGTACTTC
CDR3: CASSPPDRPYEQYF

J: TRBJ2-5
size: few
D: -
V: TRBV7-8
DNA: TGTGCCAGCAGCTTAGCCATAAATCAAGAGACCCAGTACTTC
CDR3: CASSLAINQETQYF

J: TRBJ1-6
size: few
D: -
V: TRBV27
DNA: TGTGCCAGCCGCAGGGTGGATAATTCACCCCTCCACTTT
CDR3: CASRRVDNSPLHF

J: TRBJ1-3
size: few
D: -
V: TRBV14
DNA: TGTGCCAGCAGCCAGTATTGGGACTCCCTCGGAAACACCATATATTTT
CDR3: CASSQYWDSLGNTIYF

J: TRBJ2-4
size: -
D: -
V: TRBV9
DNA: TGTGCCAGCAGCGCGATGTCTGGGGTAAACATTCAGTACTTC
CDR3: CASSAMSGVNIQYF

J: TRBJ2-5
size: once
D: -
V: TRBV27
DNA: TGTGCCAGCAGCCAAACTAGCCGAGAGACCCAGTACTTC
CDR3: CASSQTSRETQYF

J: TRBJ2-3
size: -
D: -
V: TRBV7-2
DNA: TGTGCCAGCAGTCCTAAGAAGGGATCCTACACAGATACGCAGTATTTT
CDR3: CASSPKKGSYTDTQYF

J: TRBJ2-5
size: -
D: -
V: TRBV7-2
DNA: TGTGCCAGCAGCCATACAGGGTACCAAGAGACCCAGTACTTC
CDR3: CASSHTGYQETQYF

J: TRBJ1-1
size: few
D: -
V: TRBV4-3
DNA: TGCGCCAGCAGCCAGACAATGGTTTCGGTGAACACTGAAGCTTTCTTT
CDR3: CASSQTMVSVNTEAFF

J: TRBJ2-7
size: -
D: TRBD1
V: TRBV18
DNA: TGTGCCAGCTCACCGGGACAGGGATTCGAGCAGTACTTC
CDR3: CASSPGQGFEQYF

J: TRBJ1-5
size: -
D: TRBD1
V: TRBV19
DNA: TGTGCCACCTCAGGGGGTGGCAATCAGCCCCAGCATTTT
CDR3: CATSGGGNQPQHF

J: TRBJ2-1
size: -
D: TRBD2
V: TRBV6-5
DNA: TGTGCCAGCACTCAAAGGCTAGCGGGTAATGAGCAGTTCTTC
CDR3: CASTQRLAGNEQFF

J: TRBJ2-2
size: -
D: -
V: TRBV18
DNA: TGTGCCAGCTCACCAGGGTTGGACACCGGGGAGCTGTTTTTT
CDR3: CASSPGLDTGELFF

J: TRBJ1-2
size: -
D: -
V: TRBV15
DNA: TGTGCCACCAGCAGAGGAGCGCAGGGGACGGCCGTCCGAAGATATGGCTACACCTTC
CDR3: CATSRGAQGTAVRRYGYTF

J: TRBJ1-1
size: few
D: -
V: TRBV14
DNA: TGTGCCAGCAGCCAAGACAGAAACACTGAAGCTTTCTTT
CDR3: CASSQDRNTEAFF

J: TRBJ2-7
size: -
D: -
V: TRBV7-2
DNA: TGTGCCAGCCCCCGGCTCTACGAGCAGTACTTC
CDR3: CASPRLYEQYF

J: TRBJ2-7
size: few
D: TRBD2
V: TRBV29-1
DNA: TGCAGCGCCGCGCCTCGAGCGGGAAACTACGAGCAGTACTTC
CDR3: CSAAPRAGNYEQYF

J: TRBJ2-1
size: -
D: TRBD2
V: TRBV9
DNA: TGTGCCAGCAGCTTTAGCGGGAGCGACAATGAGCAGTTCTTC
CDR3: CASSFSGSDNEQFF

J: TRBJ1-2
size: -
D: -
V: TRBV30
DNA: TGTGCCTGGAGTGTAACATGGGACTCCGATTATGGCTACACCTTC
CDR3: CAWSVTWDSDYGYTF

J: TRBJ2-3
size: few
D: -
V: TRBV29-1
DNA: TGCAGCGTTGAAGAGAGGAGAGGCACAGATACGCAGTATTTT
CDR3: CSVEERRGTDTQYF

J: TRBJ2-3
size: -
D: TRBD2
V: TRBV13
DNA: TGTGCCAGCAGCCTCAGGACTAGTTTAGATACGCAGTATTTT
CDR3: CASSLRTSLDTQYF

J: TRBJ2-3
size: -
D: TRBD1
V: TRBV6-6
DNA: TGTGCCAGCAGGACAGGGGGCGCGAATACGCAGTATTTT
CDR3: CASRTGGANTQYF

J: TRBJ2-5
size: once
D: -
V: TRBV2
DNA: TGTGCCAGCAGTGAGGGAGAGACCCAGTACTTC
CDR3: CASSEGETQYF

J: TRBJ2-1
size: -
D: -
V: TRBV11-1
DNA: TGTGCCAGCAGCTTAGCCGGGGGCACCTACAATGAGCAGTTCTTC
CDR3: CASSLAGGTYNEQFF

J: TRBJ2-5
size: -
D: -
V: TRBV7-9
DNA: TGTGCCAGCAGCACCGTGGAGACCCAGTACTTC
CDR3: CASSTVETQYF

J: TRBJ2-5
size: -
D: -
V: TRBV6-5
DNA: TGTGCCAGCAGTTATCTCCGACAGAGTCAAGAGACCCAGTACTTC
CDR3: CASSYLRQSQETQYF

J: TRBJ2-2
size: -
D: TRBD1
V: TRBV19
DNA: TGTGCCACTGGACAGGGGATGGCCGGGGAGCTGTTTTTT
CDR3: CATGQGMAGELFF

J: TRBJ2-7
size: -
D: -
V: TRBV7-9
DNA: TGTGCCAGCACCCGGACCGACCGCTCCTACGAGCAGTACTTC
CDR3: CASTRTDRSYEQYF

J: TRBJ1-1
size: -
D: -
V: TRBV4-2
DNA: TGTGCCAGCAGCTCTGACGGTGGCGGGGGCAGAGCTTTCTTT
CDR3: CASSSDGGGGRAFF

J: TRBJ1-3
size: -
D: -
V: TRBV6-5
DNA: TGTGCCAGCAGTAAGGGACGGGACTCTGGAAACACCATATATTTT
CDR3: CASSKGRDSGNTIYF

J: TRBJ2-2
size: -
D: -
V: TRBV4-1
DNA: TGCGCCAGCAGCCAACAGAACGTCGGTGGCACCGGGGAGCTGTTTTTT
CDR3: CASSQQNVGGTGELFF

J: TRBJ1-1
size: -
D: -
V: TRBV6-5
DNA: TGTGCCAGCAGTTACTCAGGGCACGGGGACACTGAAGCTTTCTTT
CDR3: CASSYSGHGDTEAFF

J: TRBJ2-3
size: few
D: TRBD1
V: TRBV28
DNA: TGTGCCAGCAGAACATCGGGACAGCGTGATTCAGATACGCAGTATTTT
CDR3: CASRTSGQRDSDTQYF

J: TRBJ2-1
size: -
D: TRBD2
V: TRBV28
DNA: TGTGCCAGCAGTTTACTAGCGGGGCAGCTAATTGGGCAGTTCTTC
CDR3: CASSLLAGQLIGQFF

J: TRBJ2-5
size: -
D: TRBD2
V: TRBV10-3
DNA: TGTGCCATCTCCGGGAGGGAGGGGGAGACCCAGTACTTC
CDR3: CAISGREGETQYF

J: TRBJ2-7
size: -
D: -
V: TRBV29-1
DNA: TGCAGCGTTGCGGGACCCGAGCAGTACTTC
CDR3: CSVAGPEQYF

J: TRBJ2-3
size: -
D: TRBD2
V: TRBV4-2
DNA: TGTGCCAGCAGCCAAGGACTAGCGGGAGAAGATACGCAGTATTTT
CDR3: CASSQGLAGEDTQYF